This T cell receptor (beta chain) appears in the sequencing data of a study of T cells in Graves' hyperthyroidism and ophthalmopathy. The wider study: Peripheral blood draws took place at initial diagnosis, ahead of any treatment.

Researchers took RNA transcripts and amplified the TCR beta CDR3 regions from them. The TCR CDR3 first-round RT-PCR relied on the HTBI primer set. MiXCR, applied by TCRdb to the multiplex PCR reads, yields one record per CDR3 protein. The data contain 200,000 to 250,000 distinct CDR3 sequences, less than 20% of them seen just once; the ten biggest clones take up about half. The V and J ends lost 2 bases and 4 bases, in that order; junction bases with no gene match: 13. The CDR3 runs 17 residues. The germline V gene encodes CDR1 DFQATT and CDR2 SNEGSKA (reference sequence). This clonotype was seen once.

The sequence was obtained from a woman aged 50 to 65 with Graves' hyperthyroidism. The rearrangement joins TRBV20-1 to TRBJ2-3, with 9 bases that match TRBD2. Input material: blood. The CDR3 here is CSARMIVSGGRADTQYF. In DNA form, the CDR3 reads TGCAGTGCTAGAATGATCGTTAGCGGGGGAAGAGCAGATACGCAGTATTTT.